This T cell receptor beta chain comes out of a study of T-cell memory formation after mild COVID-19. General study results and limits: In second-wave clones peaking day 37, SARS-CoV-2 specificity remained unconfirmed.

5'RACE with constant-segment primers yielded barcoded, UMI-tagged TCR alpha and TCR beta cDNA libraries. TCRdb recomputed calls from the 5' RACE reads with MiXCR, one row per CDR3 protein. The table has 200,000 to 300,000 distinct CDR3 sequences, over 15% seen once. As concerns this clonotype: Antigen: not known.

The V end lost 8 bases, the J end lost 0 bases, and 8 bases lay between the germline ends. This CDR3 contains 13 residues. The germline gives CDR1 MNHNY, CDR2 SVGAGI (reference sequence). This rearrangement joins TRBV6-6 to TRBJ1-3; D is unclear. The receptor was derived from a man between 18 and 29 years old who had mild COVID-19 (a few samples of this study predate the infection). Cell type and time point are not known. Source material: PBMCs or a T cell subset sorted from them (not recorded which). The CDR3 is CASGRSSGNTIYF. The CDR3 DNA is TGTGCCAGCGGTAGAAGCTCTGGAAACACCATATATTTT.